The clone carrying this T cell receptor (beta chain) has only a few counts. Its specificity is not known. The sample is drawn from a study of identical twins. Findings and limits, study-wide: Twin pairs had excess sharing that was weaker in beta out-of-frame sequences.

V shed 10 bases and J shed 6 bases, with 9 bases lying between them. Germline assignment: CDR1 MNHEY and CDR2 SMNVEV (reference sequence). The length of the CDR3 is 11 residues. Addition of a universal primer site occurred through template switching, and cDNA carried unique molecular identifiers. Using its own MiXCR run on the 5' RACE reads, TCRdb lists one record per CDR3 protein. The table lists around 370,000 distinct CDR3 sequences, approximately 8.7% of them singletons. The chain carries TRBV27 and TRBJ2-2, with D maybe TRBD2 (5 bases). The origin of this receptor is a woman between 50 and 59 years old in good health. The sample comprised naive T cells sorted from blood. CDR3 coding DNA: TGTGCCATCATGAGGGCCGGGGAGCTGTTTTTT. Translating it yields CAIMRAGELFF.